This is a list of T cell receptor beta chains from one sample in a study of beta chain features in type 1 diabetes. Sequenced by immunoSEQ multiplex PCR; TCRdb stores in-frame clones only, minus some. The data show 250,000 to 300,000 clones, roughly an eighth seen once. The material sequenced was naive CD4+ T cells from blood. These receptors all come from a man between 25 and 39 years old with type 1 diabetes. CDR3s include the opening cysteine and the closing phenylalanine or tryptophan. The order of the fields is V gene, D gene, clone size, J gene, CDR3 DNA, CDR3 protein. The D gene is left open where the match is weak. Expanded clones are given a class, and other clones once, few, many or no size at all.

TRBV11-1	NA	few	TRBJ2-7	TGTGCCAGCAGCGGGGGCGGGCCAGGAACCGGAGCCGAGCAGTACTTC	CASSGGGPGTGAEQYF
TRBV7-9	TRBD2	NA	TRBJ2-1	TGTGCCAGCAGCCTACCGGGACTAGCGGCCAATGAGCAGTTCTTC	CASSLPGLAANEQFF
TRBV7-9	NA	NA	TRBJ2-3	TGTGCCAGCAGGGTCTGGAGGAGAACAGATACGCAGTATTTT	CASRVWRRTDTQYF
TRBV19	NA	few	TRBJ1-2	TGTGCCAGTATGGGAGGATACTATGGCTACACCTTC	CASMGGYYGYTF
TRBV9	TRBD2	few	TRBJ2-1	TGTGCCAGCAGCGTGGCCGGGACTAGCGGGAGTCAGCAGTTCTTC	CASSVAGTSGSQQFF
TRBV11-1	TRBD2	NA	TRBJ2-1	TGTGCCAGCAGTCTAGCGGGAGGGATGCGGAATGAGCAGTTCTTC	CASSLAGGMRNEQFF
TRBV7-9	NA	once	TRBJ2-3	TGTGCCAGCAGCTTAGGGGCTGCAGATACGCAGTATTTT	CASSLGAADTQYF
TRBV7-2	NA	few	TRBJ2-5	TGTGCCAGCAGCTTATCGACGGGAGACTCGGAGACCCAGTACTTC	CASSLSTGDSETQYF
TRBV28	TRBD2	NA	TRBJ2-3	TGTGCCAGCAGTTTACTAGCGGGACGCACAGATACGCAGTATTTT	CASSLLAGRTDTQYF
TRBV7-2	TRBD1	NA	TRBJ2-7	TGTGCCAGCAGCGTGACTTCCGGGACAGCGTACGAGCAGTACTTC	CASSVTSGTAYEQYF
TRBV28	TRBD2	once	TRBJ2-4	TGTGCCAGCCGGCCGACTAGCGTGATAAACATTCAGTACTTC	CASRPTSVINIQYF
TRBV7-9	NA	NA	TRBJ2-7	TGTGCCAGCAACAGAGAGACGGGAGATAAAGAGCAGTACTTC	CASNRETGDKEQYF
TRBV7-9	NA	NA	TRBJ2-1	TGTGCCACTCCCGAGGGGGTAAACTCCTACAATGAGCAGTTCTTC	CATPEGVNSYNEQFF
TRBV9	NA	few	TRBJ2-1	TGTGCCAGCAGCCGGGAGCATGAGCAGTTCTTC	CASSREHEQFF
TRBV19	TRBD1	few	TRBJ2-7	TGTGCCAGTAGTTCGACAGGGGCCTTGTACGAGCAGTACTTC	CASSSTGALYEQYF
TRBV2	NA	NA	TRBJ1-5	TGTGCCAGCAGTCAGCAGGGGCGGAATCAGCCCCAGCATTTT	CASSQQGRNQPQHF
TRBV2	NA	NA	TRBJ2-2	TGTGCCAGCAGTGCTGTGACTGCCACCGGGGAGCTGTTTTTT	CASSAVTATGELFF
TRBV9	NA	NA	TRBJ2-1	TGTGCCAGCAGCGTATTGGGGGGATTCTACAATGAGCAGTTCTTC	CASSVLGGFYNEQFF
TRBV6-5	NA	NA	TRBJ2-5	TGTGCCAGCAGGTTAACCGGGGTACAAGAGACCCAGTACTTC	CASRLTGVQETQYF
TRBV28	TRBD2	NA	TRBJ2-1	TGTGCCAGCAGTTCCGGACTAGCGGGGACTTTCGATGAGCAGTTCTTC	CASSSGLAGTFDEQFF
TRBV20-1	TRBD2	few	TRBJ2-1	TGCAGTGCCGGGAGGGGGAATGAGCAGTTCTTC	CSAGRGNEQFF
TRBV7-9	TRBD1	few	TRBJ2-5	TGTGCCAGCAGCGAGGGACAGAGAGAGACCCAGTACTTC	CASSEGQRETQYF
TRBV5-4	TRBD2	NA	TRBJ2-1	TGTGCCAGCAGCCAGATGCTAGCGGGAGGTAGCAATGAGCAGTTCTTC	CASSQMLAGGSNEQFF
TRBV7-2	NA	few	TRBJ1-5	TGTGCCAGCAGCTTAGTTGCTGCATCGGGCAATCAGCCCCAGCATTTT	CASSLVAASGNQPQHF
TRBV2	NA	few	TRBJ2-7	TGTGCCAGCAGTGAGGTATCGGACTTGTACTTC	CASSEVSDLYF
TRBV6-5	TRBD2	few	TRBJ2-7	TGTGCCAGCAGCCTGCTAGCGGAGAGCTCCTACGAGCAGTACTTC	CASSLLAESSYEQYF
TRBV5-1	NA	NA	TRBJ2-1	TGCGCCAGTGCGGAAACCGAAGGATATCAGTTCTTC	CASAETEGYQFF
TRBV5-1	NA	few	TRBJ2-6	TGCGCCAGCAGCTTCAGTCTCTCTGGGGCCAACGTCCTGACTTTC	CASSFSLSGANVLTF
TRBV7-2	NA	few	TRBJ2-7	TGTGCCAGCAGCTTAGCGAGGAGCTACGAGCAGTACTTC	CASSLARSYEQYF
TRBV28	NA	NA	TRBJ1-1	TGTGCCAGCAGTTTAGGCAGTGCAGCTTTCTTT	CASSLGSAAFF
TRBV5-1	TRBD1	NA	TRBJ1-2	TGCGCCAGCAGCACGGGACAGCTACTCGATGGCTACACCTTC	CASSTGQLLDGYTF
TRBV9	NA	NA	TRBJ2-2	TGTGCCAGCAGCTCAAAGAATCGGGGGGCCGCGAACACCGGGGAGCTGTTTTTT	CASSSKNRGAANTGELFF
TRBV19	NA	NA	TRBJ2-3	TGTGCCAGTAGTCGGTACCTTCAGGGTAGGAGCACAGATACGCAGTATTTT	CASSRYLQGRSTDTQYF
TRBV6-6	NA	few	TRBJ2-7	TGTGCCAGCAGTTACTCGAGTGGGAGCTCCTACGAGCAGTACTTC	CASSYSSGSSYEQYF
TRBV28	NA	few	TRBJ2-7	TGTGCCACCCGGGGGGGACAGAGATACGAGCAGTACTTC	CATRGGQRYEQYF
TRBV9	NA	NA	TRBJ1-1	TGTGCCAGCAGCGTAGGCGGGGGCCTGAACACTGAAGCTTTCTTT	CASSVGGGLNTEAFF
TRBV5-1	TRBD1	few	TRBJ2-1	TGCGCCAGTAAGACCGGGACAGGGGCCTACAATGAGCAGTTCTTC	CASKTGTGAYNEQFF
TRBV5-5	TRBD1	NA	TRBJ1-4	TGTGCCAGCAGCTTCGAACAGGGGGCTTATGAAAAACTGTTTTTT	CASSFEQGAYEKLFF
TRBV5-4	TRBD2	NA	TRBJ2-4	TGTGCCAGCAGCTCCACACTCGGGACTAGCGGAAACATTCAGTACTTC	CASSSTLGTSGNIQYF
TRBV7-9	NA	few	TRBJ1-2	TGTGCCAGCACCATCCACCACCCCGGGAACTATGGCTACACCTTC	CASTIHHPGNYGYTF
TRBV5-4	TRBD2	NA	TRBJ2-1	TGTGCCAGCAGCGGCGGCGGGAGTTCGGACAATGAGCAGTTCTTC	CASSGGGSSDNEQFF
TRBV18	TRBD2	NA	TRBJ2-7	TGTGCCAGCTCACCCGGACTAGCGGACTACGAGCAGTACTTC	CASSPGLADYEQYF
TRBV19	TRBD1	few	TRBJ2-7	TGTGCCAGTAGTGTTGCGGGACAGGGCCCCCACGAGCAGTACTTC	CASSVAGQGPHEQYF
TRBV27	NA	few	TRBJ1-5	TGTGCCAGCAGTCCGATACAGGGTTCGGGTCAGCCCCAGCATTTT	CASSPIQGSGQPQHF
TRBV5-1	NA	NA	TRBJ2-7	TGCGCCAGCAGTTCGGACTCGAGCTCCTACGAGCAGTACTTC	CASSSDSSSYEQYF
TRBV6-6	TRBD1	few	TRBJ1-4	TGTGCCAGCATTCTACAGGGGAGTAATGAAAAACTGTTTTTT	CASILQGSNEKLFF
TRBV19	NA	NA	TRBJ2-3	TGTGCCAGTAGTAGTTCGGGAGTCAGGGACACGCAGTATTTT	CASSSSGVRDTQYF
TRBV7-2	TRBD1	few	TRBJ1-5	TGTGCCAGCAGCTTAGCGGGGACAGGGATGAGACAGCCCCAGCATTTT	CASSLAGTGMRQPQHF
TRBV5-1	TRBD2	NA	TRBJ2-3	TGCGCCAGCAGCCTTGGGCTAGCGGGTAGCACAGATACGCAGTATTTT	CASSLGLAGSTDTQYF
TRBV18	NA	few	TRBJ2-7	TGTGCCAGCTCACCGGGTCGACTCTCCTACGAGCAGTACTTC	CASSPGRLSYEQYF
TRBV9	NA	few	TRBJ2-3	TGTGCCAGCAGCGCTGGGCAATACACAGATACGCAGTATTTT	CASSAGQYTDTQYF
TRBV5-1	TRBD1	few	TRBJ2-1	TGCGCCAGCAGCCATTTTACAGGGGAAACCTACAATGAGCAGTTCTTC	CASSHFTGETYNEQFF
TRBV28	TRBD2	NA	TRBJ2-7	TGTGCCAGCAGTTCTCTAGCGGGACTTACCTACGAGCAGTACTTC	CASSSLAGLTYEQYF
TRBV9	NA	NA	TRBJ1-2	TGTGCCAGCAGCGTAGAGCCTTCCGCTAACTATGGCTACACCTTC	CASSVEPSANYGYTF
TRBV27	NA	few	TRBJ1-5	TGTGCCAGCAGTTCAGGGCGTCGCAATCAGCCCCAGCATTTT	CASSSGRRNQPQHF
TRBV2	TRBD1	NA	TRBJ1-1	TGTGCCAGCAGGCTTGACAGGGTCTTGGACACTGAAGCTTTCTTT	CASRLDRVLDTEAFF
TRBV7-9	TRBD2	NA	TRBJ2-5	TGTGCCAGCAGCTTACCCCGCGGGGGAAGTGAGACCCAGTACTTC	CASSLPRGGSETQYF
TRBV18	TRBD1	NA	TRBJ1-1	TGTGCCAGCTCACCACCCAACAGGGGTGACACTGAAGCTTTCTTT	CASSPPNRGDTEAFF
TRBV4-2	TRBD2	NA	TRBJ2-1	TGTGCCAGCAGCCAAGCCGTGGGGGGTAGCGGGAGGGCCGGTAATGAGCAGTTCTTC	CASSQAVGGSGRAGNEQFF
TRBV7-2	TRBD1	NA	TRBJ2-4	TGTGCCAGCAGTTCGGACAGGGGATATGACATTCAGTACTTC	CASSSDRGYDIQYF